This T cell receptor beta chain was sequenced in a study of human T cells and chemical hapten exposure. Study-wide findings and caveats: Against controls, expanded TCRs gave rise to significantly more large CDR3 similarity clusters.

V dropped 4 bases and J dropped 10; count of bases not matched to a gene: 9. Germline CDR1 is MNHEY and CDR2 is SVGEGT. This CDR3 is 13 amino acids long. TCRdb itself ran the RACE reads through MiXCR, one entry per CDR3 protein. The sample lists about 110,000 distinct CDR3 sequences; 10% to 15% were seen once. As for this clonotype: As yet, its antigen is unknown.

Documented time point: pre-sensitization, week 0. The treatment was: therapeutic diphenylcyclopropenone sensitization with weekly scalp DPC. Non-pregnant alopecia patients aged 18 to 70, suitable for DPC therapy. Total RNA was isolated from whole blood that had not been fractionated. The sequence came from a woman between 50 and 59 years old with alopecia areata. Some clones in this sample may be carry-over from other donors' samples. V and J are TRBV6-2 or TRBV6-3 and TRBJ1-1; 7 bases fit TRBD1. Sequenced here: whole blood, sampled in connection with sensitization to the hapten diphenylcyclopropenone (DPC). The CDR3 here is CASSWQTGLGAFF. The CDR3 DNA is TGTGCCAGCAGTTGGCAGACAGGGCTCGGAGCTTTCTTT.